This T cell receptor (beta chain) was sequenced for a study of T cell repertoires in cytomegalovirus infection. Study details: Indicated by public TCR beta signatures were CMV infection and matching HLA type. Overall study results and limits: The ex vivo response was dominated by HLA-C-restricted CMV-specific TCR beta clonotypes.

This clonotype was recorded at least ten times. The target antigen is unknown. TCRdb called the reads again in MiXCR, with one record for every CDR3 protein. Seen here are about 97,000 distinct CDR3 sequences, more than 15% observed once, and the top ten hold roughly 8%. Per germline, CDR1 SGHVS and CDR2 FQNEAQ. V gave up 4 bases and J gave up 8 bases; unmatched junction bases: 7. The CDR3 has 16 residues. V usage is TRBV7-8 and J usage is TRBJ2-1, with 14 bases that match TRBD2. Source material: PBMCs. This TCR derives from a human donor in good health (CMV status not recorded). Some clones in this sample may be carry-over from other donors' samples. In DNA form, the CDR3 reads TGTGCCAGCAGCTCCCGGACTAGCGGGGGGAGGGATGAGCAGTTCTTC. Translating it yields CASSSRTSGGRDEQFF.